This T cell receptor beta chain is from a study of T cells expressing NK-cell markers. About the study: The authors derived TCR beta repertoires from sorted CD3+CD56+NKG2C+, CD3+CD56+NKG2C- and CD3+CD56-NKG2C+ T cells. With respect to HCMV, seven of the eight sequenced donors were seropositive, and one was seronegative.

Germline assignment: CDR1 SGHKS and CDR2 YYEKEE (reference sequence). The CDR3 consists of 13 residues. The authors generated TCR beta cDNA through 5'RACE template switching with UMIs. Reprocessing the 5' RACE reads, TCRdb reports a single entry for every CDR3 protein and omits DNA. The sample totals over 250,000 distinct CDR3 sequences. With regard to this clonotype: Its specificity is not known.

Findings and limits, study-wide: As a fraction of CD8+ T cells, dominant NKG2C+ clonotypes reached about 1.0-8% in more than five donors.

The clonotype comes from a woman between 18 and 69 years old in good health. Sequencing used blood T cells: a sorted CD56 or NKG2C T cell subset, CD4+ or CD8+ T cells, or bulk PBMC T cells (not recorded which). This rearrangement joins TRBV5-5 to TRBJ2-7; TCRdb lists TRBD2, though no DNA is available to test this call. The CDR3 protein is CASSFGLAYEQYF.